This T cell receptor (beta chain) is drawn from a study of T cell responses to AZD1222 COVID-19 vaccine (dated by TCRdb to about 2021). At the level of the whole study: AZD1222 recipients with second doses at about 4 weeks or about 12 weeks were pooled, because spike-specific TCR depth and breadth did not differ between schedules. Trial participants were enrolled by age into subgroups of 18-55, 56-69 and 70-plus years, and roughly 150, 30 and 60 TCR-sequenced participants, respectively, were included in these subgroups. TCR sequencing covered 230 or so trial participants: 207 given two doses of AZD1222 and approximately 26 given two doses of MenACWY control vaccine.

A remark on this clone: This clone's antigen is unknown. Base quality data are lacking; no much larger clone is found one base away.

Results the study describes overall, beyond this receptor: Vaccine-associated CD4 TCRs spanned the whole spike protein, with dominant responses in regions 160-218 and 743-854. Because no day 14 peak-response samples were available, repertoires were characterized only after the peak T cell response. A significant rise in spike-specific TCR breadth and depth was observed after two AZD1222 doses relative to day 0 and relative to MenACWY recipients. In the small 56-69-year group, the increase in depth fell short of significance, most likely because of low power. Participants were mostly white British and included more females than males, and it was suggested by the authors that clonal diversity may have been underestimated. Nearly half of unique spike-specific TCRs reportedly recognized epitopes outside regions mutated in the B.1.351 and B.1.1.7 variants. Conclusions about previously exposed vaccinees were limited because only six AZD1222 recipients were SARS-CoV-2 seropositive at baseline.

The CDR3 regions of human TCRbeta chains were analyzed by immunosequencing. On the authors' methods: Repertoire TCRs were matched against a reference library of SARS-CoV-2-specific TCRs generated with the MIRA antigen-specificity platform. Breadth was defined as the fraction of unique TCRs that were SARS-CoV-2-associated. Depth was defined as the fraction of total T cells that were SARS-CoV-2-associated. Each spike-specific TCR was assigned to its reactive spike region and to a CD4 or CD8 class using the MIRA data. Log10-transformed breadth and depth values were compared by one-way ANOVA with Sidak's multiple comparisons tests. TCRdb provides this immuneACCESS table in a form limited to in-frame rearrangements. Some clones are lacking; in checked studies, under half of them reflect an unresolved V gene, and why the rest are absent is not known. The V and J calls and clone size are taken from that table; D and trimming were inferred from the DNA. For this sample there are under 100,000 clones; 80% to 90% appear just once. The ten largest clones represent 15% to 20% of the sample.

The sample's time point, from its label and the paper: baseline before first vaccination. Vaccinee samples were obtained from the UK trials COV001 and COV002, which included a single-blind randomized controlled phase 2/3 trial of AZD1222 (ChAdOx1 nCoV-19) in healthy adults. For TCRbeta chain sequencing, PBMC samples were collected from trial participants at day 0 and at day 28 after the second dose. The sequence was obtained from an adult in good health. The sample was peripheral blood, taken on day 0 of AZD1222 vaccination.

The DNA sequence is as follows: TGTGCCAGCAGTTACGCCTTTCAGGACTACGAGCAGTACTTC. Its amino acids are CASSYAFQDYEQYF. The rearrangement combines TRBV6-5 with TRBJ2-7, with the D gene not clear enough to name. The CDR3 has 14 amino acids, counting the end cysteine and phenylalanine. The only DNA kept is the CDR3, 42 bases in frame from the first base. CDR1 and CDR2 (MNHEY, SVGAGI) derive from the germline V gene. V loses 2 bases, J loses 3 bases, and the germline ends lie 11 bases apart.